The rows below give T cell receptor beta chains drawn from one sample of a study of shared clonotypes between healthy human individuals. Method: immunoSEQ multiplex PCR; TCRdb's copy keeps in-frame clones and lacks some. The sample has millions of clones, roughly 94% seen once. The sequenced sample consisted of naive CD8+ T cells sorted from blood. The receptor source for this set is a man in his late teens or twenties in good health. Each CDR3 is given without its conserved first and last residue.

V	J	CDR3
TRBV25-1	TRBJ1-3	ASSDLPAYSLDTIY
TRBV5-5	TRBJ1-3	ASSLDTGPGNTIY
TRBV7-9	TRBJ2-7	ASSGGASYEQY
TRBV5-1	TRBJ2-5	ASSLGLAGLETQY
TRBV4-1	TRBJ2-7	ASSHRQTDYEQY
TRBV5-6	TRBJ2-7	ASTTGGPAYEQY
TRBV4-3	TRBJ2-7	ASSQDASGDPYEQY
TRBV7-8	TRBJ2-7	ASSLGAAGQGTYEQY
TRBV2	TRBJ2-1	ASSEALQGVGVSEQF
TRBV6-1	TRBJ2-1	ATFIAGGNNEQF
TRBV11-2	TRBJ1-2	ASSLPGFYGYT
TRBV18	TRBJ1-4	ASSPGWSGLEELF
TRBV30	TRBJ1-2	AWENYGYT
TRBV5-4	TRBJ2-7	ASSLDGGGYEQY
TRBV7-9	TRBJ2-7	ASSSPSGVSSYEQY
TRBV13	TRBJ2-5	ASSYYQETQY
TRBV30	TRBJ1-1	AWGDATGWSEAF
TRBV7-9	TRBJ2-2	ASSPFSGGSPGELF
TRBV27	TRBJ2-7	ASSLKFGTGVFYEQY
TRBV9	TRBJ2-7	ASSGGGSNYEQY
TRBV9	TRBJ2-3	ASKRQGAFEHTDTQY
TRBV7-9	TRBJ2-3	ATEWTFPSTDTQY
TRBV4-3	TRBJ1-3	ASSQDISSGNTIY
TRBV6-1	TRBJ2-7	AIKGRGNSYEQY
TRBV2	TRBJ2-1	ASSEGSLGDEQF
TRBV5-1	TRBJ1-5	ASSIDTNQPQH
TRBV9	TRBJ2-7	ASSVSLGVEQY
TRBV7-9	TRBJ2-5	ASSTGETQY
TRBV5-6	TRBJ2-7	ASSLPGTGTYEQY
TRBV6-1	TRBJ2-7	ASRVQTYEQY
TRBV5-6	TRBJ1-6	ASSLGGIGSPLH
TRBV4-1	TRBJ2-1	ASSGLAGPSDEQF
TRBV28	TRBJ1-5	ASSFLTTGSEQPQH
TRBV20-1	TRBJ2-2	SASWGGELF
TRBV7-8	TRBJ2-3	ASSYTSTDTQY
TRBV6-1	TRBJ2-7	ASSEKRGVSYEQY
TRBV5-6	TRBJ1-6	ASTPQASANSPLH
TRBV5-1	TRBJ2-1	ASSLNLRGAVRNEQF
TRBV27	TRBJ1-1	ASIGGRFTEAF
TRBV2	TRBJ2-3	ASSDPAGSDADTQY
TRBV4-1	TRBJ2-4	ASSQSGGAKNIQY
TRBV4-3	TRBJ2-5	ASSQDRASGQETQY
TRBV28	TRBJ2-1	ASSLQVDRGQWDEQF